This T cell receptor (beta chain) was captured by sequencing in a study of T-cell reconstitution after alpha-beta-depleted transplantation in children. The library targeted TCRbeta and was prepared with unique molecular identifiers. MiXCR was run by TCRdb on the PCR reads, yielding one entry per CDR3 protein. The top ten hold roughly 14% of the sample, which has around 96,000 distinct CDR3 sequences, 12% seen once. V trimming: 1 base; J trimming: 5 bases; junction bases outside the gene matches: 16. The CDR3 loop spans 19 amino acids. Germline loops: CDR1 MGHRA, CDR2 YSYEKL. This clonotype came up many times.

Specimen: PBMCs from the stem cell graft donor, collected from the stem cell graft. This chain joins TRBV4-1 and TRBJ2-1; 8 bases fit TRBD2. This clonotype originated in a human donor who donated a stem cell graft to a child with inherited bone marrow failure. The CDR3 spells CASSQAAPRGGRRNNEQFF. The CDR3 DNA is TGCGCCAGCAGCCAAGCGGCCCCCCGAGGCGGGAGGCGAAACAATGAGCAGTTCTTC.